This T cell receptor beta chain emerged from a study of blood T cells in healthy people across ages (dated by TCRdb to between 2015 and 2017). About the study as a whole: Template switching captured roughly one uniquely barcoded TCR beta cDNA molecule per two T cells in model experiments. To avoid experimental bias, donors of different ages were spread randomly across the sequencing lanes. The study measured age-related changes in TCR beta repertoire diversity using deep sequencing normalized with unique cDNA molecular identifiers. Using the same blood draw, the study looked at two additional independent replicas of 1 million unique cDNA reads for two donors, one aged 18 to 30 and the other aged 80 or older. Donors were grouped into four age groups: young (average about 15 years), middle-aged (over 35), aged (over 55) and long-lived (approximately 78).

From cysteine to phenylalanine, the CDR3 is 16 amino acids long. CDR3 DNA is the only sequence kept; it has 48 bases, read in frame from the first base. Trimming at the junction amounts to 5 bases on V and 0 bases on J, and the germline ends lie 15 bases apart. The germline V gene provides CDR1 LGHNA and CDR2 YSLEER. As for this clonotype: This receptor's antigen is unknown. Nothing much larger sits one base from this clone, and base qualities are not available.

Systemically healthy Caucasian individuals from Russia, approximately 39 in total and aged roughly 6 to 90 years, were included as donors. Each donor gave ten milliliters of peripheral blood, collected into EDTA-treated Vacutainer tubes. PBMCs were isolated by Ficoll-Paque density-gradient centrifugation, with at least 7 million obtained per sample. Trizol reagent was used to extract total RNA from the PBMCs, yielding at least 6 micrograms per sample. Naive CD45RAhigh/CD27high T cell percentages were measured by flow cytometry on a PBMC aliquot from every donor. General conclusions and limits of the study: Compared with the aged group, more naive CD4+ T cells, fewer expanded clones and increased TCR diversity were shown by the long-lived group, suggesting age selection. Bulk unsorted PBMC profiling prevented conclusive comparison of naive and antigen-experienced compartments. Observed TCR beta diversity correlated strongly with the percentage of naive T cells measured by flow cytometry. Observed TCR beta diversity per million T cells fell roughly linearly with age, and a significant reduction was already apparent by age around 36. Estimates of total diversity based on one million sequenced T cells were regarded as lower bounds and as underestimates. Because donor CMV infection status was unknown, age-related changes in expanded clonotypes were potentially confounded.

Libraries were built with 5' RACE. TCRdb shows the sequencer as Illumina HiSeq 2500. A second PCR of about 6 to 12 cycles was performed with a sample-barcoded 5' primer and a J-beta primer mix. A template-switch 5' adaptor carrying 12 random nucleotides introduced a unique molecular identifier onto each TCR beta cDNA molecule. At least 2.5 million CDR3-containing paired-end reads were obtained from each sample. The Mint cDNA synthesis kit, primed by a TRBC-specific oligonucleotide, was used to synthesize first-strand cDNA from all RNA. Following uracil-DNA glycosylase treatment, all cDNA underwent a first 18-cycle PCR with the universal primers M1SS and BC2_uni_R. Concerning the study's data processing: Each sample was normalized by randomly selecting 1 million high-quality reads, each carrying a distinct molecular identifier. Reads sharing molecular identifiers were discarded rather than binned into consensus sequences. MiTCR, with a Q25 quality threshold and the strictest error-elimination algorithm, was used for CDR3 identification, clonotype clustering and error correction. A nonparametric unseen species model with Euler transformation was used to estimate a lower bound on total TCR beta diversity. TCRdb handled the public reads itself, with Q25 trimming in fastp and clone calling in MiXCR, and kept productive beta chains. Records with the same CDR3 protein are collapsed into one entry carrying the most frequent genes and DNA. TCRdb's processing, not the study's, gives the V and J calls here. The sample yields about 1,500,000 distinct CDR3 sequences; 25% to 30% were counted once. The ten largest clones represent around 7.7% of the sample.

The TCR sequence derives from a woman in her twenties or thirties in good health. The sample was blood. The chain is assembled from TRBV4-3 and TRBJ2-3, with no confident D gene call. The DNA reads TGCGCCAGCAGCTTGGCGACCGGGTTGAGCACAGATACGCAGTATTTT. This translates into CASSLATGLSTDTQYF.